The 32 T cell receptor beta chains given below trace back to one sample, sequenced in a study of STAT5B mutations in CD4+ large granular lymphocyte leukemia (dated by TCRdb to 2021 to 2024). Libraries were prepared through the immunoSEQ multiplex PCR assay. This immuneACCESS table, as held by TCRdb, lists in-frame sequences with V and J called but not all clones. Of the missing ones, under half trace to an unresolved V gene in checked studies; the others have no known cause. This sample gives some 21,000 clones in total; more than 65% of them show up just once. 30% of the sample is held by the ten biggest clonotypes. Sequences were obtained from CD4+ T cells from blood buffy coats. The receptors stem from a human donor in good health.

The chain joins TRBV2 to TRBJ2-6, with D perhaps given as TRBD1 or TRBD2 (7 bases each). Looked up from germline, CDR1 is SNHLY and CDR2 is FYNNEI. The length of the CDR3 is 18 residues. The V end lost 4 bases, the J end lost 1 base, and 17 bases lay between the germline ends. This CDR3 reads CASSGFRGRGSGANVLTF. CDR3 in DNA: TGTGCCAGCAGTGGATTCAGGGGGAGGGGGTCTGGGGCCAACGTCCTGACTTTC.

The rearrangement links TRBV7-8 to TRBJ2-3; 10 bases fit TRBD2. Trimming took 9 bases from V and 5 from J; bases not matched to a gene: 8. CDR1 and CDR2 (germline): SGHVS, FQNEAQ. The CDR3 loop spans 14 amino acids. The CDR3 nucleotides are TGTGCCAGTCGAGCGGGAGGGCCAGTAGATACGCAGTATTTT. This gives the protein CASRAGGPVDTQYF.

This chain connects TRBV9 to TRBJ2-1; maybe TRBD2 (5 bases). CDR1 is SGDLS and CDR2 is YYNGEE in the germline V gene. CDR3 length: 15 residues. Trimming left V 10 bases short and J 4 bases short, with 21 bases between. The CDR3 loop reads CARRQVRVRYNEQFF. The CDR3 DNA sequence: TGTGCCCGACGCCAAGTGAGGGTGCGGTACAATGAGCAGTTCTTC.

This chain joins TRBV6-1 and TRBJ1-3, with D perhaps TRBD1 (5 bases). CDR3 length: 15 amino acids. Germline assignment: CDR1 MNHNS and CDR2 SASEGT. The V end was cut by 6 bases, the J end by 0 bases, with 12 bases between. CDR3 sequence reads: CASSRDSSSGNTIYF. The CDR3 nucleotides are TGTGCCAGCAGCCGGGACTCCTCCTCTGGAAACACCATATATTTT.

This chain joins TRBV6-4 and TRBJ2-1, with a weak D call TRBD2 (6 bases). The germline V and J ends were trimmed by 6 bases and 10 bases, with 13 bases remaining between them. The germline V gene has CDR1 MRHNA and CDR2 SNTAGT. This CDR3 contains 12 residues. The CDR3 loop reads CASSTGRGEQFF. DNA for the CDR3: TGTGCCAGCAGCACAGGCCGGGGGGAGCAGTTCTTC.

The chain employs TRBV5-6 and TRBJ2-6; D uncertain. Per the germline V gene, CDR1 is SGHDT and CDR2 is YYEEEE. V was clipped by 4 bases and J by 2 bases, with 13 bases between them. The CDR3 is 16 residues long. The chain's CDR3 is CASSHVSVPGANVLTF. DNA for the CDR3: TGTGCCAGCAGCCACGTGTCGGTACCTGGGGCCAACGTCCTGACTTTC.

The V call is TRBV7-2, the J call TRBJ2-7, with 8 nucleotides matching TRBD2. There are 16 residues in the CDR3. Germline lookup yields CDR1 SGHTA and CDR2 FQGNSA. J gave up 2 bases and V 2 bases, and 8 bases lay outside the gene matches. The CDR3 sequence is CASSLRLAGLTYEQYF. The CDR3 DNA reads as TGTGCCAGCAGCTTAAGATTAGCGGGATTAACCTACGAGCAGTACTTC. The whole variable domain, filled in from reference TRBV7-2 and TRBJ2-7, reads GAGVSQSPSNKVTEKGKDVELRCDPISGHTALYWYRQSLGQGLEFLIYFQGNSAPDKSGLPSDRFSAERTGGSVSTLTIQRTQQEDSAVYLCASSLRLAGLTYEQYFGPGTRLTVT.

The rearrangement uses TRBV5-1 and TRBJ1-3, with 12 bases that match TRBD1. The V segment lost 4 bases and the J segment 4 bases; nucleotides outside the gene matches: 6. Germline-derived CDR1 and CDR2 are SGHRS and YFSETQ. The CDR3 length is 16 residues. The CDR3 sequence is CASSPRDRGLGNTIYF. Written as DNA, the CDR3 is TGCGCCAGCAGCCCCCGGGACAGGGGGCTCGGAAACACCATATATTTT.

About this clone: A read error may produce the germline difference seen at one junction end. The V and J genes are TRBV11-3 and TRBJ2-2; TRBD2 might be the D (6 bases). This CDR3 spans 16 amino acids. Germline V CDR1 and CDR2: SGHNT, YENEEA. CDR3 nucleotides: TGTGCCAGCAGCCCCCGCCTAGCGATTAACACCGGGGAGCTATTTTTT. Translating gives CASSPRLAINTGELFF. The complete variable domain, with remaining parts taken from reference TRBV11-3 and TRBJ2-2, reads EAGVVQSPRYKIIEKKQPVAFWCNPISGHNTLYWYLQNLGQGPELLIRYENEEAVDDSQLPKDRFSAERLKGVDSTLKIQPAELGDSAVYLCASSPRLAINTGELFFGEGSRLTVL.

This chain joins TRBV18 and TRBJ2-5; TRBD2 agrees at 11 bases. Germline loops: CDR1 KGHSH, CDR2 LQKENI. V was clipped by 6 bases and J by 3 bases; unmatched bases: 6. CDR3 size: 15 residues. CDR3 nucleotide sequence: TGTGCCAGCTCCGCTAGCGGGAGGTCTAAAGAGACCCAGTACTTC. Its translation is CASSASGRSKETQYF.

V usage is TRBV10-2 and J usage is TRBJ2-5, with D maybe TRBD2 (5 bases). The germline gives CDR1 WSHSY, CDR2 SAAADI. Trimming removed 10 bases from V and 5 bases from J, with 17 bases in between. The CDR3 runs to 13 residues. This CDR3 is CATQPQPGETQYF. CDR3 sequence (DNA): TGCGCCACCCAACCTCAACCGGGGGAGACCCAGTACTTC.

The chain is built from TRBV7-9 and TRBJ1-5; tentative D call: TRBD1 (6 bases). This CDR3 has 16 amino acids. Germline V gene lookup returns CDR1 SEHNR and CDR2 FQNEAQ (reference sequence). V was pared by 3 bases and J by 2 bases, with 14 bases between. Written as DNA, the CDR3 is TGTGCCAGCAGCTTGATCTCAGGGGCGGGCAATCAGCCCCAGCATTTT. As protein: CASSLISGAGNQPQHF.

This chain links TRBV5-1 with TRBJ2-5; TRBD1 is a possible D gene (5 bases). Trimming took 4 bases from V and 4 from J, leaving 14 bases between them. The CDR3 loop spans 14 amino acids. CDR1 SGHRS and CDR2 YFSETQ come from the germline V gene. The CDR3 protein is CASSPDSRAETQYF. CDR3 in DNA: TGCGCCAGCAGCCCCGACAGCCGGGCAGAGACCCAGTACTTC.

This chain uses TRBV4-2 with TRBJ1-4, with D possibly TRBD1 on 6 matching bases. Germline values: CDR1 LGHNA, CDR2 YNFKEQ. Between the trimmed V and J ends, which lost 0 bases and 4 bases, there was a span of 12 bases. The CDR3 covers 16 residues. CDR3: CASSQETGHRNEKLFF. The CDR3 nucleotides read TGTGCCAGCAGCCAAGAAACGGGACATCGTAATGAAAAACTGTTTTTT.

The CDR3 DNA sequence: TGCGCCAGCAGCTTGGACGGCAACACCATATATTTT. This encodes CASSLDGNTIYF. The chain is built from TRBV5-1 and TRBJ1-3; D ambiguous. Germline values: CDR1 SGHRS, CDR2 YFSETQ. This CDR3 contains 12 residues. V shed 0 bases and J shed 7 bases, with 5 bases lying between them. Variable domain in full (rest from reference TRBV5-1 and TRBJ1-3): KAGVTQTPRYLIKTRGQQVTLSCSPISGHRSVSWYQQTPGQGLQFLFEYFSETQRNKGNFPGRFSGRQFSNSRSEMNVSTLELGDSALYLCASSLDGNTIYFGEGSWLTVV.

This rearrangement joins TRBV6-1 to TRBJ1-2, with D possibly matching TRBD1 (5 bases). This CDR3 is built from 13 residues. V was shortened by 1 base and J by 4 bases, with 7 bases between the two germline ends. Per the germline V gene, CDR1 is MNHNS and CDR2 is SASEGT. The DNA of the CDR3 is TGTGCCAGCAGTGAAGGGGGGGGCTATGGCTACACCTTC. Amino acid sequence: CASSEGGGYGYTF.

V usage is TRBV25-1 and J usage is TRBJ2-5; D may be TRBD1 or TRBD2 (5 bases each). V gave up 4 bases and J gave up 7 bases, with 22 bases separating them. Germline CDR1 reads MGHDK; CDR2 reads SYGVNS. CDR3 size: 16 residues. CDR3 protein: CASSASNRDGSWTQYF. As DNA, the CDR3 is TGTGCCAGCAGTGCCTCAAACCGGGACGGGTCGTGGACCCAGTACTTC.

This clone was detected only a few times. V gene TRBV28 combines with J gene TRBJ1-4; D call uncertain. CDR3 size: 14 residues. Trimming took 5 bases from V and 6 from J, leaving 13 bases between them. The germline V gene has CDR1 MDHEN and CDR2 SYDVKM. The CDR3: CASSRYSLDEKLFF. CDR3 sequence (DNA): TGTGCCAGCAGTAGATACAGTTTGGATGAAAAACTGTTTTTT.

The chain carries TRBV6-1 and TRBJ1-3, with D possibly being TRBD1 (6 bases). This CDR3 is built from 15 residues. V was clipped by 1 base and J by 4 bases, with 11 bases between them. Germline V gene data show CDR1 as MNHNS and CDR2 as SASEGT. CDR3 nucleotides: TGTGCCAGCAGTGAAGAGGGGGGGGGCGGAAACACCATATATTTT. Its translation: CASSEEGGGGNTIYF.

Written as DNA, the CDR3 is TGTGCCAGCAGCTTAGTGGCATCGCGGGGGGGCTACGAGCAGTACTTC. This encodes CASSLVASRGGYEQYF. This chain links TRBV7-2 with TRBJ2-7, with 9 bases aligning to TRBD2. V was clipped by 1 base and J by 3 bases; unmatched bases: 7. Germline CDR1 and CDR2: SGHTA and FQGNSA. The CDR3 totals 16 residues.

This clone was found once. This CDR3 is CASRPTGENEKLFF. The CDR3 DNA is TGTGCCAGCAGACCGACAGGCGAGAATGAAAAACTGTTTTTT. This rearrangement joins TRBV2 to TRBJ1-4, with D maybe TRBD1 (6 bases). Trimming shortened V by 6 bases and J by 5 bases, and 13 bases separated the two germline ends. The CDR3 extends over 14 amino acids. The germline gives CDR1 SNHLY, CDR2 FYNNEI.

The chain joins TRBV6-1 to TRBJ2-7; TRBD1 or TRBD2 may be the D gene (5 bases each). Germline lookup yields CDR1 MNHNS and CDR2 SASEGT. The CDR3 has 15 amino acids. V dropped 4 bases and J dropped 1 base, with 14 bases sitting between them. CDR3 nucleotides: TGTGCCAGCAGTGGGCCCGGGACGATGTCCTACGAGCAGTACTTC. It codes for CASSGPGTMSYEQYF.

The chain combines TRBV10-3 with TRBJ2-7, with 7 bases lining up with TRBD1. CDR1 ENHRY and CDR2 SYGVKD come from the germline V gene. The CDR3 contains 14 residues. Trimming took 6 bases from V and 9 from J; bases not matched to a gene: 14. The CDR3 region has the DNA TGTGCCATCAGCTCCGGGACAGATCCTACGGGGCAGTACTTC. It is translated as CAISSGTDPTGQYF.

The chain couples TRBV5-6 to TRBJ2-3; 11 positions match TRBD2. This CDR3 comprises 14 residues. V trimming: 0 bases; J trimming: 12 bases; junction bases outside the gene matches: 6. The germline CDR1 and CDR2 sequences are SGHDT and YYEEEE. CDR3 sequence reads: CASSLVSSGGLQYF. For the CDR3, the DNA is TGTGCCAGCAGCTTGGTGTCTAGCGGGGGGCTACAGTATTTT.

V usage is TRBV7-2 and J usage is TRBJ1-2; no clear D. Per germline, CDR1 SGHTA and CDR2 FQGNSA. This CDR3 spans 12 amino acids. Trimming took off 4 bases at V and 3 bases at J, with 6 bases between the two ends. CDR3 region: CASSSNYYGYTF. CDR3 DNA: TGTGCCAGCAGCTCTAACTACTATGGCTACACCTTC. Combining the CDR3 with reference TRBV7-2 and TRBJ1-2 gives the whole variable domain GAGVSQSPSNKVTEKGKDVELRCDPISGHTALYWYRQSLGQGLEFLIYFQGNSAPDKSGLPSDRFSAERTGGSVSTLTIQRTQQEDSAVYLCASSSNYYGYTFGSGTRLTVV.

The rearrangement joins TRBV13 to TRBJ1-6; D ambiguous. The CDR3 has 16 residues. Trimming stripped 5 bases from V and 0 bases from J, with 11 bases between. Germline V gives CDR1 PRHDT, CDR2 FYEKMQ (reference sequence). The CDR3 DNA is TGTGCCAGCAGCCGGAACCGGACCTCCTATAATTCACCCCTCCACTTT. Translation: CASSRNRTSYNSPLHF.

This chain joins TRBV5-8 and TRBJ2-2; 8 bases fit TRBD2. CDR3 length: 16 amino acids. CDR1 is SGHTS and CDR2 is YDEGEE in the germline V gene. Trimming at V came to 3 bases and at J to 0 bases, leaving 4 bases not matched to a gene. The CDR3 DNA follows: TGTGCCAGCAGCTCCCCGGGGGGGACGAACACCGGGGAGCTGTTTTTT. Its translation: CASSSPGGTNTGELFF.

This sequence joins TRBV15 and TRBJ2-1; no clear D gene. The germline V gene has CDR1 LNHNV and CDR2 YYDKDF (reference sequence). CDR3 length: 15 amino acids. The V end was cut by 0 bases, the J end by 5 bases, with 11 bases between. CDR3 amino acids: CATSRDGFRDNEQFF. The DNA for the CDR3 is TGTGCCACCAGCAGAGACGGGTTTCGGGACAATGAGCAGTTCTTC.

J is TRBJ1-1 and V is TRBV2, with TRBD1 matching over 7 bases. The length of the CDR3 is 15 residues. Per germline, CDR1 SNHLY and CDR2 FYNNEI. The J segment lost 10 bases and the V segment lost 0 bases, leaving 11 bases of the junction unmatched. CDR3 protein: CASSEAVQGRGIAFF. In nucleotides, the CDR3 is TGTGCCAGCAGTGAAGCGGTACAGGGCAGGGGGATAGCTTTCTTT.

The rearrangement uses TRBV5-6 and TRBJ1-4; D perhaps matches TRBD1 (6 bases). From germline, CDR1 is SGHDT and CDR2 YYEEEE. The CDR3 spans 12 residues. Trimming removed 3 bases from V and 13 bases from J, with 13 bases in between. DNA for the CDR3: TGTGCCAGCAGCTCTCAGGGGCTTAGACTGTTTTTT. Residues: CASSSQGLRLFF.

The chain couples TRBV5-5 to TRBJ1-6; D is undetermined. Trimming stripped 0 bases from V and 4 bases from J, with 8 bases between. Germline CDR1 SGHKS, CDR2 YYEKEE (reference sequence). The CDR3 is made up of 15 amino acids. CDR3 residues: CASSLVAAYNSPLHF. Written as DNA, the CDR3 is TGTGCCAGCAGCTTGGTAGCAGCTTATAATTCACCCCTCCACTTT.

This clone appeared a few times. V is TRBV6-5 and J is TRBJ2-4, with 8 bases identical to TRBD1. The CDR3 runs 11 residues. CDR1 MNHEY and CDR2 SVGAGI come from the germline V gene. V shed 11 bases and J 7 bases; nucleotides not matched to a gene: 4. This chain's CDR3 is CASRTGNIQYF. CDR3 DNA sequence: TGTGCCTCCCGGACAGGGAACATTCAGTACTTC.